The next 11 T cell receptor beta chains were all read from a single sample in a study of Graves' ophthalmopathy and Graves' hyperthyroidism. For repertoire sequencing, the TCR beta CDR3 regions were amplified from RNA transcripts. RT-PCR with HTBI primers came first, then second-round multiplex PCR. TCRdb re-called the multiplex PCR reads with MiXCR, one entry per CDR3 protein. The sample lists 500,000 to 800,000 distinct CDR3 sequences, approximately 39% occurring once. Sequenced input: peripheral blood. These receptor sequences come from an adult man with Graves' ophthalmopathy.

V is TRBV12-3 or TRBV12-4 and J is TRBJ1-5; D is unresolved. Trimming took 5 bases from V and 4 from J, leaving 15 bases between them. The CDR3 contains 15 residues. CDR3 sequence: CASSPAWGGNQPQHF. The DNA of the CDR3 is TGTGCCAGCAGTCCAGCCTGGGGAGGGAATCAGCCCCAGCATTTT.

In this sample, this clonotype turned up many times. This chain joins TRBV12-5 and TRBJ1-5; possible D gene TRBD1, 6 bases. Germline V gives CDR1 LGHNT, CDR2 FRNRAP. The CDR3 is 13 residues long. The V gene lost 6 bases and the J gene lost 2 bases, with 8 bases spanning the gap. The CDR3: CASGRGGNQPQHF. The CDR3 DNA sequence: TGTGCTAGTGGGAGGGGGGGCAATCAGCCCCAGCATTTT. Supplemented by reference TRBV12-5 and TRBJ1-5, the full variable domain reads DARVTQTPRHKVTEMGQEVTMRCQPILGHNTVFWYRQTMMQGLELLAYFRNRAPLDDSGMPKDRFSAEMPDATLATLKIQPSEPRDSAVYFCASGRGGNQPQHFGDGTRLSIL.

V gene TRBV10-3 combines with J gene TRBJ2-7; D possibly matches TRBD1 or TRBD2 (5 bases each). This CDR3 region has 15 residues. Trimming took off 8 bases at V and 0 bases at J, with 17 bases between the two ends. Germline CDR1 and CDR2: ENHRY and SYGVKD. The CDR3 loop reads CAIGNSGTGSYEQYF. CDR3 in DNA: TGTGCCATCGGTAACTCCGGGACGGGCTCCTACGAGCAGTACTTC.

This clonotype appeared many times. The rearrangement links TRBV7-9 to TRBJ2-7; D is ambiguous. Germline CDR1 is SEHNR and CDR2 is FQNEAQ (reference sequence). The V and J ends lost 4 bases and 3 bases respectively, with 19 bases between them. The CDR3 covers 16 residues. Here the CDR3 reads CASSSTPAESHYEQYF. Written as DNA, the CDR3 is TGTGCCAGCAGCTCCACCCCGGCGGAAAGTCACTACGAGCAGTACTTC.

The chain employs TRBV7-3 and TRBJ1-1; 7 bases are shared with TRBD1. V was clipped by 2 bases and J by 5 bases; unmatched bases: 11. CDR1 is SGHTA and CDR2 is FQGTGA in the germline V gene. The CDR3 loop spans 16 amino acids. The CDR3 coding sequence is TGTGCCAGCAGCTTAGCGACCAGGGGGAGTGGGACTGAAGCTTTCTTT. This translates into CASSLATRGSGTEAFF.

CDR3 residues: CASSLIGSDQPQHF. CDR3 nucleotides: TGTGCCAGCAGCCTTATTGGGTCGGATCAGCCCCAGCATTTT. The chain combines TRBV5-8 with TRBJ1-5; D unclear. CDR1 and CDR2 (germline): SGHTS, YDEGEE. The CDR3 sequence is 14 residues long. Trimming shortened V by 4 bases and J by 5 bases, and 13 bases separated the two germline ends. Complete variable domain (other parts from reference TRBV5-8 and TRBJ1-5): EAGVTQSPTHLIKTRGQQATLRCSPISGHTSVYWYQQALGLGLQFLLWYDEGEERNRGNFPPRFSGRQFPNYSSELNVNALELEDSALYLCASSLIGSDQPQHFGDGTRLSIL.

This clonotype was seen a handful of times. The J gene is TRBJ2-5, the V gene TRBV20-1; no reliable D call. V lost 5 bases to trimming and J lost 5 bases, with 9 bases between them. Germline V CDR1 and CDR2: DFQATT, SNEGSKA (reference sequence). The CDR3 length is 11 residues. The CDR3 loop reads CSAHTRETQYF. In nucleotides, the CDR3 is TGCAGTGCTCATACCCGTGAGACCCAGTACTTC.

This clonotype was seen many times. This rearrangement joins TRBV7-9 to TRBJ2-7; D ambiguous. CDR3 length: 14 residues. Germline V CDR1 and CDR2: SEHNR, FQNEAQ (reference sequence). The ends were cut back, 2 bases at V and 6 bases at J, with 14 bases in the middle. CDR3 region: CASSLTVGPGEQYF. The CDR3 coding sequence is TGTGCCAGCAGCTTAACCGTCGGTCCGGGCGAGCAGTACTTC.

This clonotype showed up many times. This chain's CDR3 is CASSLGRRTNYGYTF. CDR3 DNA sequence: TGTGCCAGCAGCTTAGGAAGGCGCACTAACTATGGCTACACCTTC. The genes are TRBV13 and TRBJ1-2; D is unresolved. This CDR3 contains 15 residues. Trimming removed 0 bases from V and 0 bases from J, with 8 bases in between. Germline V CDR1 and CDR2: PRHDT, FYEKMQ (reference sequence). The variable domain in full, with the rest retrieved from reference TRBV13 and TRBJ1-2, is AAGVIQSPRHLIKEKRETATLKCYPIPRHDTVYWYQQGPGQDPQFLISFYEKMQSDKGSIPDRFSAQQFSDYHSELNMSSLELGDSALYFCASSLGRRTNYGYTFGSGTRLTVV.

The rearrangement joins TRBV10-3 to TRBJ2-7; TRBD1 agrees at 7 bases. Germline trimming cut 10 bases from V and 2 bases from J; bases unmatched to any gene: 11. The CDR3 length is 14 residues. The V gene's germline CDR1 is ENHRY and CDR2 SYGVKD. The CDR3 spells CASASTGRAYEQYF. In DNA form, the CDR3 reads TGTGCCAGCGCTTCGACAGGGCGAGCCTACGAGCAGTACTTC.

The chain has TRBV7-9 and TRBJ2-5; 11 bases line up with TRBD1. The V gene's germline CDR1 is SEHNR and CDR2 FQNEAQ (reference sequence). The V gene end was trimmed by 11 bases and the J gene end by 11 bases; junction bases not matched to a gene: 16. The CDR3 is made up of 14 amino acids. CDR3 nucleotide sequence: TGTGCCTGGAGTACCTGGGGACAGGGGGAAGCTCAGTACTTC. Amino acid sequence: CAWSTWGQGEAQYF.